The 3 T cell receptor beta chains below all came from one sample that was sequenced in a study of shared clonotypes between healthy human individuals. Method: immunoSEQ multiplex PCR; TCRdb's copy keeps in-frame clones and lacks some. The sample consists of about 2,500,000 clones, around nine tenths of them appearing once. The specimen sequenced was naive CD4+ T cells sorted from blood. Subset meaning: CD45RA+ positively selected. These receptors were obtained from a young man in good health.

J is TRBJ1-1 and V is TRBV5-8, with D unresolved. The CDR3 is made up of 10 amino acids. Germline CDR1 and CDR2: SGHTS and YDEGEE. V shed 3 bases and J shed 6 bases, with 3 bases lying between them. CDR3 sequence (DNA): TGTGCCAGCAGCTGGGCTGAAGCTTTCTTT. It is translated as CASSWAEAFF.

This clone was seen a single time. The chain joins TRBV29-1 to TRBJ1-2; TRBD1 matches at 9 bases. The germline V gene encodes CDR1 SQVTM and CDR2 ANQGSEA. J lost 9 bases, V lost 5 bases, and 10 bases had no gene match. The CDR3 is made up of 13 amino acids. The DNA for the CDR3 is TGCAGCGTTAAACCGGGACAGGGATTGAGCTACACCTTC. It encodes CSVKPGQGLSYTF.

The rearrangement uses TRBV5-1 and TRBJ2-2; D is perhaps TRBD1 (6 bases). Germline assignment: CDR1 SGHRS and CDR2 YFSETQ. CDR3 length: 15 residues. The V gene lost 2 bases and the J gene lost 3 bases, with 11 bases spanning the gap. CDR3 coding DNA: TGCGCCAGCAGCTTTCCGAGACAGGACACCGGGGAGCTGTTTTTT. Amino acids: CASSFPRQDTGELFF.